A selection of T cell receptor beta chains follows, all from one sample in a study of Ad26.COV2.S vaccination and SARS-CoV-2 variants. Profiling relied on immunoSEQ multiplex PCR, and the TCRdb table lists in-frame clones only, not all of them. Among just over 350,000 clones listed, about 90% were seen once. Sequences were derived from peripheral blood, sampled after recovery from COVID-19. The receptors originated from a human donor who had recovered from COVID-19. The CDR3 runs from the conserved cysteine through the conserved F or W. D genes are given only for firm matches. A clone size is listed for some rows: how often the clone was seen (once, few, many), or a class if it is expanded.

d_call: -
clone_size: -
v_call: TRBV6-7
j_call: TRBJ2-7
cdr3_nt: TGTGCCAGCAGTTACAAAGGACACGAGCAGTACTTC
cdr3_aa: CASSYKGHEQYF

d_call: -
clone_size: -
v_call: TRBV6-5
j_call: TRBJ1-4
cdr3_nt: TGTGCCAGCAGTTACGGTGCCGGGGTCGTTAATGAAAAACTGTTTTTT
cdr3_aa: CASSYGAGVVNEKLFF

d_call: -
clone_size: -
v_call: TRBV15
j_call: TRBJ2-5
cdr3_nt: TGTGCCACCAGCAGAGATCAAGGGAACCAAGAGACCCAGTACTTC
cdr3_aa: CATSRDQGNQETQYF

d_call: -
clone_size: -
v_call: TRBV19
j_call: TRBJ1-5
cdr3_nt: TGTGCCAGTACCCCGCCTACCCATCAGGGCTCCCAGCATTTT
cdr3_aa: CASTPPTHQGSQHF

d_call: -
clone_size: -
v_call: TRBV19
j_call: TRBJ2-2
cdr3_nt: TGTGCCAGTAGGTTGGGCAGGGACGTGCCCGGGGAGCTGTTTTTT
cdr3_aa: CASRLGRDVPGELFF

d_call: -
clone_size: -
v_call: TRBV7-2
j_call: TRBJ1-2
cdr3_nt: TGTGCCAGCAGGATCAGGGGCCTTCGGGTCTATGGCTACACCTTC
cdr3_aa: CASRIRGLRVYGYTF

d_call: TRBD2
clone_size: few
v_call: TRBV7-3
j_call: TRBJ2-1
cdr3_nt: TGTGCCAGCAGCTTACTTAGCGGGGGGGCCCACAATGAGCAGTTCTTC
cdr3_aa: CASSLLSGGAHNEQFF

d_call: -
clone_size: -
v_call: TRBV15
j_call: TRBJ2-4
cdr3_nt: TGTGCCACCAGCAGAGTACCGGTTTCGGACATTCAGTACTTC
cdr3_aa: CATSRVPVSDIQYF

d_call: -
clone_size: once
v_call: TRBV21-1
j_call: TRBJ1-1
cdr3_nt: TGTGCCAGCAGCAAAAAGACCAGGGGGGGAATGAACACTGAAGCTTTCTTT
cdr3_aa: CASSKKTRGGMNTEAFF

d_call: TRBD2
clone_size: few
v_call: TRBV10-1
j_call: TRBJ2-3
cdr3_nt: TGCGCCAGCAGTGACGGCGGGGGGGCCGGGGATACGCAGTATTTT
cdr3_aa: CASSDGGGAGDTQYF

d_call: TRBD2
clone_size: -
v_call: TRBV10-1
j_call: TRBJ2-5
cdr3_nt: TGCGCCAGCAGTGAAGCGGGGCAAAGACAAGAGACCCAGTACTTC
cdr3_aa: CASSEAGQRQETQYF

d_call: -
clone_size: -
v_call: TRBV7-2
j_call: TRBJ2-2
cdr3_nt: TGTGCCAGCAGCTTAGACCCGAACACCGGGGAGCTGTTTTTT
cdr3_aa: CASSLDPNTGELFF

d_call: -
clone_size: -
v_call: TRBV23-1
j_call: TRBJ2-7
cdr3_nt: TGCGCCAGCAGTCAACCAGGGATGTACGAGCAGTACTTC
cdr3_aa: CASSQPGMYEQYF

d_call: -
clone_size: -
v_call: TRBV27
j_call: TRBJ1-2
cdr3_nt: TGTGCCAGCAGTTTAAAAGCGACTGTCAATGGCTACACCTTC
cdr3_aa: CASSLKATVNGYTF

d_call: -
clone_size: -
v_call: TRBV2
j_call: TRBJ1-1
cdr3_nt: TGTGCCAGCAGTAAGGGACCTATGAACACTGAAGCTTTCTTT
cdr3_aa: CASSKGPMNTEAFF

d_call: TRBD1
clone_size: -
v_call: TRBV10-1
j_call: TRBJ2-7
cdr3_nt: TGCGCCAGCAGTGCTGAGGGACAGGGGGCGGACGAGCAGTACTTC
cdr3_aa: CASSAEGQGADEQYF

d_call: -
clone_size: -
v_call: TRBV28
j_call: TRBJ1-2
cdr3_nt: TGTGCCAGCAGTTTACAGGGTAACTATGGCTACACCTTC
cdr3_aa: CASSLQGNYGYTF

d_call: TRBD1
clone_size: -
v_call: TRBV18
j_call: TRBJ1-4
cdr3_nt: TGTGCCAGCTCACCGACAGGGTCTCTCGAAAAACTGTTTTTT
cdr3_aa: CASSPTGSLEKLFF

d_call: TRBD1
clone_size: -
v_call: TRBV6-5
j_call: TRBJ1-5
cdr3_nt: TGTGCCAGCAGGGGACAGGGGGGTCAGCCCCAGCATTTT
cdr3_aa: CASRGQGGQPQHF